This entry lists 22 T cell receptor beta chains sequenced from one sample in a study of blood T cells in healthy people across ages. For the second PCR, which ran for 7 to 11 cycles, a sample-barcoded 5' primer and a J-beta primer mix were used. TCRdb re-derived calls from the 5' RACE reads in MiXCR, one entry per CDR3 protein. This sample has roughly 1.6 million distinct CDR3 sequences, with roughly 32% found just once. The sample taken for sequencing was blood. The source is a woman aged 30 to 39 in good health.

This clonotype has ten or more counts. The J gene is TRBJ2-5, the V gene TRBV2; 7 nucleotides line up with TRBD2. CDR3 length: 15 residues. Trimming removed 6 bases from V and 9 bases from J; junction bases left unmatched: 16. From germline, CDR1 is SNHLY and CDR2 FYNNEI. CDR3 sequence: CASSPSTRGGLSQYF. CDR3 coding DNA: TGTGCCAGCAGCCCCTCGACTCGCGGGGGATTATCCCAGTACTTC.

This clonotype was seen more than once but under ten times. The chain is built from TRBV28 and TRBJ2-1; D might be TRBD1 (5 bases). CDR3 length: 12 amino acids. CDR1 MDHEN and CDR2 SYDVKM come from the germline V gene. V lost 5 bases and J 9 bases, leaving 11 bases between the germline ends. For the CDR3, the DNA is TGTGCCAGCAGTGGGGTAGACAGTGAGCAGTTCTTC. Encoded protein: CASSGVDSEQFF.

This clonotype was seen once. The V call is TRBV29-1, the J call TRBJ1-5, with a weak D call TRBD1 (6 bases). This CDR3 is built from 12 residues. V lost 7 bases, J lost 7 bases, and 14 bases lay in between. CDR1 is SQVTM, CDR2 ANQGSEA, per germline. The CDR3 DNA is TGCAGCGCGGGGGGCGAATCACAGCCCCAGCATTTT. The encoded protein is CSAGGESQPQHF.

V is TRBV20-1 and J is TRBJ2-1; 10 positions agree with TRBD2. The germline CDR1 and CDR2 sequences are DFQATT and SNEGSKA (reference sequence). Losses at the gene ends were 0 bases for V and 9 bases for J; bases not matched to a gene: 8. CDR3 length equals 15 residues. CDR3 DNA sequence: TGCAGTGCTAGAGATACCGGGACTAGCGCTACTGAGCAGTTCTTC. Protein: CSARDTGTSATEQFF.

The chain has TRBV20-1 and TRBJ1-5, with D hard to call. The CDR3 contains 15 residues. The germline CDR1 and CDR2 sequences are DFQATT and SNEGSKA (reference sequence). V shed 0 bases and J shed 7 bases, with 16 bases lying between them. In nucleotides, the CDR3 is TGCAGTGCTAGAGATGCGGGGATGAATTCCCAGCCCCAGCATTTT. Its translation: CSARDAGMNSQPQHF.

This clonotype has just a few counts. This chain joins TRBV2 and TRBJ1-2; TRBD1 matches 8 bases. Germline V gene lookup returns CDR1 SNHLY and CDR2 FYNNEI. CDR3 length equals 13 residues. V was clipped by 6 bases and J by 6 bases; unmatched bases: 6. CDR3 sequence: CASSNGQGHGYTF. The CDR3 nucleotides are TGTGCCAGCAGCAACGGACAGGGCCATGGCTACACCTTC.

V and J are TRBV20-1 and TRBJ1-2; D is unclear. V dropped 4 bases and J dropped 1 base, with 10 bases sitting between them. CDR3 length equals 13 residues. Germline values: CDR1 DFQATT, CDR2 SNEGSKA (reference sequence). CDR3 protein: CSAKPRYNYGYTF. CDR3 bases: TGCAGTGCTAAACCCAGATATAACTATGGCTACACCTTC.

The V call is TRBV5-1, the J call TRBJ2-5, with D perhaps being TRBD1 or TRBD2 (5 bases each). The CDR3 loop spans 15 amino acids. The germline V gene has CDR1 SGHRS and CDR2 YFSETQ. V lost 3 bases and J 3 bases, leaving 15 bases between the germline ends. The CDR3, as DNA: TGCGCCAGCAGCTCCACCGGGACCCCCAAAGAGACCCAGTACTTC. Its protein product is CASSSTGTPKETQYF. Complete variable domain (other parts from reference TRBV5-1 and TRBJ2-5): KAGVTQTPRYLIKTRGQQVTLSCSPISGHRSVSWYQQTPGQGLQFLFEYFSETQRNKGNFPGRFSGRQFSNSRSEMNVSTLELGDSALYLCASSSTGTPKETQYFGPGTRLLVL.

The V call is TRBV20-1, the J call TRBJ1-1; the match to TRBD1 covers 8 bases. The CDR3 runs to 17 residues. Losses at the gene ends were 1 base for V and 3 bases for J; bases not matched to a gene: 13. Germline-derived CDR1 and CDR2 are DFQATT and SNEGSKA (reference sequence). The chain's CDR3 is CSARVVWGHRGDTEAFF. The CDR3 coding sequence is TGCAGTGCTAGAGTGGTTTGGGGACACAGGGGGGACACTGAAGCTTTCTTT.

This chain connects TRBV29-1 to TRBJ1-2; maybe TRBD1 (5 bases). Germline CDR1 is SQVTM and CDR2 is ANQGSEA. This CDR3 is 12 amino acids long. Trimming removed 4 bases at V and 5 bases at J, with 11 bases between. Written as DNA, the CDR3 is TGCAGCGTTGTTGGGGCGGGGTATGGCTACACCTTC. This encodes CSVVGAGYGYTF.

This chain connects TRBV5-1 to TRBJ2-1, with 9 positions matching TRBD2. This CDR3 region has 19 residues. The V gene's germline CDR1 is SGHRS and CDR2 YFSETQ. The junction had 14 bases not matched to a gene; V was cut back by 0 bases and J by 4 bases. The CDR3, as DNA: TGCGCCAGCAGCTTGGGGGCCGGGGCGGGGGGGCCTGTTTACAATGAGCAGTTCTTC. It codes for CASSLGAGAGGPVYNEQFF.

The chain is built from TRBV24-1 and TRBJ1-2; 8 positions match TRBD1. The CDR3 runs 16 residues. V lost 5 bases and J lost 6; bases outside the gene matches: 13. Looked up from germline, CDR1 is KGHDR and CDR2 is SFDVKD. CDR3: CATSGRQGRGIHGYTF. For the CDR3, the DNA is TGTGCCACCAGTGGTCGACAGGGGCGCGGAATCCATGGCTACACCTTC.

This clonotype turned up a few times. The chain recombines TRBV5-1 with TRBJ2-7, with unresolved D. CDR3 size: 13 residues. CDR1 and CDR2 from the germline V gene are SGHRS and YFSETQ. With 4 bases removed from V and 1 base from J, the gap between germline ends came to 9 bases. CDR3 nucleotide sequence: TGCGCCAGCAGCATAGACGGATCCTACGAGCAGTACTTC. Amino acids: CASSIDGSYEQYF.

This clonotype has a handful of counts. This chain joins TRBV3-1 and TRBJ2-3, with 12 nucleotides matching TRBD2. J gave up 2 bases and V 6 bases, and 3 bases lay outside the gene matches. The CDR3 is 15 residues long. The V gene's germline CDR1 is LGHDT and CDR2 YNNKEL (reference sequence). CDR3 coding DNA: TGTGCCAGCAGAGGACTAGCGGGGAACACAGATACGCAGTATTTT. Its translation is CASRGLAGNTDTQYF.

J is TRBJ1-6 and V is TRBV6-5, with a tentative D call TRBD1 (5 bases). Trimming cost V 4 bases and J 7 bases, with 14 bases left between them. This CDR3 is 15 amino acids long. Germline values: CDR1 MNHEY, CDR2 SVGAGI. This chain's CDR3 is CASSSPRGGNSPLHF. Here the CDR3 DNA reads TGTGCCAGCAGTTCCCCCCGGGGCGGGAATTCACCCCTCCACTTT.

This clonotype came up a few times. The chain joins TRBV6-5 to TRBJ2-7; weak D call: TRBD2 (5 bases). Looked up from germline, CDR1 is MNHEY and CDR2 is SVGAGI. The V and J ends lost 0 bases and 0 bases respectively, with 9 bases between them. The CDR3 is 15 amino acids. The CDR3 sequence: CASSYSERSSYEQYF. CDR3 bases: TGTGCCAGCAGTTACTCGGAGCGGAGCTCCTACGAGCAGTACTTC.

This chain joins TRBV20-1 and TRBJ2-4; TRBD2 agrees at 10 bases. The DNA matches TRBJ2-7 better at its end, which makes the J call doubtful. The CDR3 has 15 amino acids. Germline V CDR1 and CDR2: DFQATT, SNEGSKA (reference sequence). The CDR3 DNA follows: TGCAGTGCTAGAGATATGACTAGCGGGCTCTACGAGCAGTACTTC. Encoded protein: CSARDMTSGLYEQYF.

Worth noting for this clonotype: With a much larger clone just one base away, this may be a read error. V gene TRBV4-2 combines with J gene TRBJ2-5, with D possibly matching TRBD2 (5 bases). CDR1 is LGHNA and CDR2 is YNFKEQ in the germline V gene. The CDR3 totals 13 residues. The CDR3 loop is CASSPTPRETRYF. The CDR3 region has the DNA TGTGCCAGCAGCCCCACTCCGAGGGAGACCCGGTACTTC.

The chain employs TRBV12-3 or TRBV12-4 and TRBJ2-3, with unresolved D. The CDR3 length is 16 residues. Trimming removed 7 bases at V and 2 bases at J, with 19 bases between. CDR3: CASKFSRTTATDTQYF. CDR3 nucleotide sequence: TGTGCCAGCAAATTTTCCCGGACCACCGCCACAGATACGCAGTATTTT.

The J gene is TRBJ2-6, the V gene TRBV4-2; a weak D match, TRBD2 (5 bases). V lost 4 bases and J lost 3, with 7 bases in between. The CDR3 covers 14 residues. Germline loops: CDR1 LGHNA, CDR2 YNFKEQ. The CDR3 region is CASSPEDGANVLTF. The CDR3 nucleotides are TGTGCCAGCAGCCCGGAGGATGGGGCCAACGTCCTGACTTTC.

On this clonotype itself: One base away lies a much larger clone, so this may be a sequencing read error. The V and J genes are TRBV10-3 and TRBJ2-6, with D possibly being TRBD1 (6 bases). This CDR3 is built from 16 residues. Germline CDR1 reads ENHRY; CDR2 reads SYGVKD. This CDR3 is CAIAALGASGTNVLTF. The CDR3 DNA follows: TGTGCCATCGCGGCGTTGGGGGCTAGTGGGACCAACGTCCTGACTTTC.

V gene TRBV11-2 combines with J gene TRBJ2-1; 8 positions match TRBD1. Trimming removed 6 bases from V and 2 bases from J; junction bases left unmatched: 9. This CDR3 contains 16 residues. Per the germline V gene, CDR1 is SGHAT and CDR2 is FQNNGV. CDR3 loop: CASRRNDRGPYNEQFF. The CDR3 DNA follows: TGTGCCAGCAGACGTAATGACAGGGGCCCCTACAATGAGCAGTTCTTC.